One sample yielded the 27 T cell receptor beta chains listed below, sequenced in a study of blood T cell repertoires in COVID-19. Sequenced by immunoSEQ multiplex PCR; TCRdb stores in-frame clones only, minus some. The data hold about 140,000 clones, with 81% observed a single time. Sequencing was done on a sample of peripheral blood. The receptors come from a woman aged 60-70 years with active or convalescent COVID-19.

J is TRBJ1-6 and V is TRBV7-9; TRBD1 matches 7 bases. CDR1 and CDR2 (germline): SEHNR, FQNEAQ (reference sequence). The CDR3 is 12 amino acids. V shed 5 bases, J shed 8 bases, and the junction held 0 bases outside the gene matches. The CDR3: CASSDRDSPLHF. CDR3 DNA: TGTGCCAGCAGCGACAGGGATTCACCCCTCCACTTT.

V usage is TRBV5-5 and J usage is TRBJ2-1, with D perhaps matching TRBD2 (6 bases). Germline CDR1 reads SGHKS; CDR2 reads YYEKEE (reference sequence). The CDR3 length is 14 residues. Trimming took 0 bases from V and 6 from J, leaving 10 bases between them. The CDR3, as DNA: TGTGCCAGCAGCTTGGTCGGGAGTTTCAATGAGCAGTTCTTC. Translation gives CASSLVGSFNEQFF.

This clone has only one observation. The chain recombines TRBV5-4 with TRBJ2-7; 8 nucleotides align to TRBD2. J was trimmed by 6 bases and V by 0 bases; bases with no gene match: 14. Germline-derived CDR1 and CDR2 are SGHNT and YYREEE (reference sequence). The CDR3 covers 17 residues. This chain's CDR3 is CASSLAGGGRFTREQYF. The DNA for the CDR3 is TGTGCCAGCAGCTTGGCCGGTGGCGGGAGGTTTACGCGCGAGCAGTACTTC. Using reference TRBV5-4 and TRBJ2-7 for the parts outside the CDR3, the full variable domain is ETGVTQSPTHLIKTRGQQVTLRCSSQSGHNTVSWYQQALGQGPQFIFQYYREEENGRGNFPPRFSGLQFPNYSSELNVNALELDDSALYLCASSLAGGGRFTREQYFGPGTRLTVT.

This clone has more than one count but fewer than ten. The CDR3 bases are TGTGCCAGCAGTCTACCGGGACAGGGGAGGTATGGCTACACCTTC. It is translated as CASSLPGQGRYGYTF. J is TRBJ1-2 and V is TRBV28, with 10 bases lining up with TRBD1. Germline V CDR1 and CDR2: MDHEN, SYDVKM. V lost 5 bases, J lost 5 bases, and 8 bases stayed unmatched. CDR3 length equals 15 residues.

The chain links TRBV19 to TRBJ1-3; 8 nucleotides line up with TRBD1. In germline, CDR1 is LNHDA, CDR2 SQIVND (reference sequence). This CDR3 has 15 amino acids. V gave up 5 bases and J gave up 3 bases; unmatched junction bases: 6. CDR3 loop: CASSATGESGNTIYF. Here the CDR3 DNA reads TGTGCCAGTAGTGCGACAGGGGAAAGTGGAAACACCATATATTTT.

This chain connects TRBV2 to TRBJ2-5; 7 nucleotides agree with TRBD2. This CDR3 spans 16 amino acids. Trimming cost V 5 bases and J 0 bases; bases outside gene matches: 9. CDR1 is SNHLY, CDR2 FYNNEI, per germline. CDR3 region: CASSFGGLVYQETQYF. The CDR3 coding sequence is TGTGCCAGCAGTTTCGGGGGGTTAGTGTACCAAGAGACCCAGTACTTC.

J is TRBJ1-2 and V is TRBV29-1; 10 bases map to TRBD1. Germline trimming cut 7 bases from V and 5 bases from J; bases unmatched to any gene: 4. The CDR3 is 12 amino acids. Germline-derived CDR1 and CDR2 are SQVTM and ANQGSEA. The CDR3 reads CSAGQGDYGYTF. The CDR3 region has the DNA TGCAGCGCCGGACAGGGGGATTATGGCTACACCTTC.

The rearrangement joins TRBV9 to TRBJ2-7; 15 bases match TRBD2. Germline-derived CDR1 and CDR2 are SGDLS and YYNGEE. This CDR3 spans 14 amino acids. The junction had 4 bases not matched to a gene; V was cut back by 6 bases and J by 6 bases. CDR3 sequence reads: CASTPGLAGGEQYF. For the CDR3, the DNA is TGTGCCAGCACTCCGGGACTAGCGGGGGGCGAGCAGTACTTC. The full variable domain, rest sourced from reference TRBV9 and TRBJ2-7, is DSGVTQTPKHLITATGQRVTLRCSPRSGDLSVYWYQQSLDQGLQFLIQYYNGEERAKGNILERFSAQQFPDLHSELNLSSLELGDSALYFCASTPGLAGGEQYFGPGTRLTVT.

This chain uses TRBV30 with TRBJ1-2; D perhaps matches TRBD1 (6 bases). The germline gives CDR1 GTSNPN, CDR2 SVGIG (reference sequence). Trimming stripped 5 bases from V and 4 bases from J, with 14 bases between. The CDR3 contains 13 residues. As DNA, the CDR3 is TGTGCCTGGGAGGGGGAATCCCTCTATGGCTACACCTTC. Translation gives CAWEGESLYGYTF.

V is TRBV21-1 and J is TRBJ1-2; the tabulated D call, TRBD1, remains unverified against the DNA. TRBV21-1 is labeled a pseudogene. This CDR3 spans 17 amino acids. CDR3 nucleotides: TGTGCCAGCAGCCAAAAAGGGGTATGGGGATTGGGCTATGGCTACACCTTC. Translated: CASSQKGVWGLGYGYTF.

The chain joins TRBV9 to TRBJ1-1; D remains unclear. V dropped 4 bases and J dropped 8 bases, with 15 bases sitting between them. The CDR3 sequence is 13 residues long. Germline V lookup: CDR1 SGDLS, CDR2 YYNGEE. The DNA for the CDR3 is TGTGCCAGCAGCCCTAGACCGGCAGAGGAAGCTTTCTTT. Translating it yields CASSPRPAEEAFF.

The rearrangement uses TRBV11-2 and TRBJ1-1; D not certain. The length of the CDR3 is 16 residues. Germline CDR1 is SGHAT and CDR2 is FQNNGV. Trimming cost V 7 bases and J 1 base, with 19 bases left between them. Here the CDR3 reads CASTVRSNEPNTEAFF. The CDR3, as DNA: TGTGCCAGCACCGTTCGATCCAACGAGCCGAACACTGAAGCTTTCTTT.

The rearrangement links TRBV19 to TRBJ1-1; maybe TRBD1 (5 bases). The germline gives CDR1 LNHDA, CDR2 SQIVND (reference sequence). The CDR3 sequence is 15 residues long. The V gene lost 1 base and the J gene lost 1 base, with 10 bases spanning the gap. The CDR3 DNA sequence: TGTGCCAGTAGTATAGGGGACGGGAGGAACACTGAAGCTTTCTTT. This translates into CASSIGDGRNTEAFF. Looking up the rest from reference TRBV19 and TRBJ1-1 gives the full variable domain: DGGITQSPKYLFRKEGQNVTLSCEQNLNHDAMYWYRQDPGQGLRLIYYSQIVNDFQKGDIAEGYSVSREKKESFPLTVTSAQKNPTAFYLCASSIGDGRNTEAFFGQGTRLTVV.

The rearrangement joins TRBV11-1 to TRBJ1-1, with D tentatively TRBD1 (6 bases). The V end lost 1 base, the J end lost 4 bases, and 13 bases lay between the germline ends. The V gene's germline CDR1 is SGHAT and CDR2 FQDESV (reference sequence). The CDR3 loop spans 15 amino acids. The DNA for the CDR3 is TGTGCCAGCAGCTTAGTTCTGGGGGCGCGCACTGAAGCTTTCTTT. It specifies CASSLVLGARTEAFF.

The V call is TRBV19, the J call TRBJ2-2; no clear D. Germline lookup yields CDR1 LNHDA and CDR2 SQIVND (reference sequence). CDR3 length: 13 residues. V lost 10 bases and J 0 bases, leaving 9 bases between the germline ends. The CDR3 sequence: CATKSPNTGELFF. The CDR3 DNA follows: TGTGCCACAAAATCCCCGAACACCGGGGAGCTGTTTTTT.

Here the CDR3 DNA reads TGTGCCAGCAGCTACCCTGAAGGGACTAGCACAGATACGCAGTATTTT. This codes for CASSYPEGTSTDTQYF. The chain is built from TRBV5-6 and TRBJ2-3; D might be TRBD2 (6 bases). The CDR3 runs 16 residues. The ends were cut back, 3 bases at V and 0 bases at J, with 14 bases in the middle. Germline V lookup: CDR1 SGHDT, CDR2 YYEEEE. Filled out from reference TRBV5-6 and TRBJ2-3, the complete variable domain reads DAGVTQSPTHLIKTRGQQVTLRCSPKSGHDTVSWYQQALGQGPQFIFQYYEEEERQRGNFPDRFSGHQFPNYSSELNVNALLLGDSALYLCASSYPEGTSTDTQYFGPGTRLTVL.

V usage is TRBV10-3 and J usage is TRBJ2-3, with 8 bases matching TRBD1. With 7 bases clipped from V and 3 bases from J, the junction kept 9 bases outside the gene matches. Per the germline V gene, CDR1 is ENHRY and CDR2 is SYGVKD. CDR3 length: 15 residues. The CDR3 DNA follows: TGTGCCATCACCGAAGACAGGGGACGGACAGATACGCAGTATTTT. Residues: CAITEDRGRTDTQYF.

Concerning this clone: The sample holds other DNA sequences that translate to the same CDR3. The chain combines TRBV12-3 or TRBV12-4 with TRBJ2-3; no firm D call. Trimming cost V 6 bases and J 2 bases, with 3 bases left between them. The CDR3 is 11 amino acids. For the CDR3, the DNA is TGTGCCAGCAGCCTCACAGATACGCAGTATTTT. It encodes CASSLTDTQYF.

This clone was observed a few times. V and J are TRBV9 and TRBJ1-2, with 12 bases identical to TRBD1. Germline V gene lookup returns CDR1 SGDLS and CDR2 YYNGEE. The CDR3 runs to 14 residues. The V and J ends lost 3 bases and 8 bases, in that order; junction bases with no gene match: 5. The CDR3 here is CASSAGTGGWGYTF. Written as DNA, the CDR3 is TGTGCCAGCAGCGCGGGGACAGGGGGCTGGGGCTACACCTTC.

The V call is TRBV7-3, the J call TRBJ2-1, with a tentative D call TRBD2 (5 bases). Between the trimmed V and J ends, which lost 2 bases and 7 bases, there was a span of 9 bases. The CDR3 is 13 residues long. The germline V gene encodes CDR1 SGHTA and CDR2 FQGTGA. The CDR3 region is CASSLGQRNEQFF. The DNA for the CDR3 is TGTGCCAGCAGCTTAGGGCAGCGGAATGAGCAGTTCTTC.

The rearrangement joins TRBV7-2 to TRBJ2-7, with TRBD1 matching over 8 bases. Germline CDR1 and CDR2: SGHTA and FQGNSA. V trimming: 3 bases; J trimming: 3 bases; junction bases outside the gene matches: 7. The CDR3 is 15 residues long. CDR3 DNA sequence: TGTGCCAGCAGCTTCCTTCCCGACAGGGGCTACGAGCAGTACTTC. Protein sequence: CASSFLPDRGYEQYF.

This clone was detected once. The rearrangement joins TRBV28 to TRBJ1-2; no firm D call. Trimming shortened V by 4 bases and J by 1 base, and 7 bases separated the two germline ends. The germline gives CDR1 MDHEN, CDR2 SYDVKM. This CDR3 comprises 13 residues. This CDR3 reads CASSSSGNYGYTF. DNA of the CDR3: TGTGCCAGCAGTTCCTCGGGTAACTATGGCTACACCTTC.

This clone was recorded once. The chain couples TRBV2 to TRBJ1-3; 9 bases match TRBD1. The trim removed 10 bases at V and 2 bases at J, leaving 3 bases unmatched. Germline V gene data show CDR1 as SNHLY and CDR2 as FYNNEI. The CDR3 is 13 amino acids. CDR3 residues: CATRQGAGNTIYF. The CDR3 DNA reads TGTGCCACCAGACAGGGGGCTGGAAACACCATATATTTT.

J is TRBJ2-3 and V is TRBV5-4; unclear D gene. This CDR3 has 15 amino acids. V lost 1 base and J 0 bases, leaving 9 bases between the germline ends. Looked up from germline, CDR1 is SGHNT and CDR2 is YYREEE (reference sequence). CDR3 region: CASSLRQTSTDTQYF. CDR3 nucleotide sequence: TGTGCCAGCAGCTTGAGGCAGACTAGCACAGATACGCAGTATTTT.

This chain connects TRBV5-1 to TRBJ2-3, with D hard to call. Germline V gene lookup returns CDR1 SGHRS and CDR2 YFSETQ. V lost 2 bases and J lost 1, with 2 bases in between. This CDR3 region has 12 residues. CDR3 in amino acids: CASSFGTDTQYF. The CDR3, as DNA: TGCGCCAGCAGCTTCGGCACAGATACGCAGTATTTT.

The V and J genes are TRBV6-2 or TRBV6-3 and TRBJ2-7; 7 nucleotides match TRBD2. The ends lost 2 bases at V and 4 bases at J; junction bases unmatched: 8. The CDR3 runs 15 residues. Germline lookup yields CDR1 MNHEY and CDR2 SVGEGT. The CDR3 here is CASSYPTGGKYEQYV. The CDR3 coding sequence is TGTGCCAGCAGTTACCCCACGGGGGGTAAATACGAGCAGTACGTC.

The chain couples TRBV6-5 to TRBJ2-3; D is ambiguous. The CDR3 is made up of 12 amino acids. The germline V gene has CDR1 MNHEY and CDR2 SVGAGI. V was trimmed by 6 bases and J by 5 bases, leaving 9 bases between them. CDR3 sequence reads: CASSPLRDTQYF. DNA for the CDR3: TGTGCCAGCAGCCCCCTACGAGATACGCAGTATTTT.